This TCR beta chain was recovered during a study of blood T cells in healthy people across ages. A sample-barcoded 5' primer and a J-beta primer mix were used in a second PCR of roughly 6 to 12 cycles. Via MiXCR, TCRdb re-called the 5' RACE reads, giving one row per CDR3 protein. The sample has hundreds of thousands of distinct CDR3 sequences; more than 20% are singletons. V trimming: 2 bases; J trimming: 7 bases; junction bases outside the gene matches: 5. The CDR3 is 14 residues long. Germline V gives CDR1 MNHEY, CDR2 SMNVEV (reference sequence). This sample also appeared in a second study, on T cells of mothers and their children. That paper adds: TCR recombination output is shaped by thymic selection similarly in related and unrelated pairs. T cell clones that were persistent and microchimeric went undetected.

This TCR came from a boy between 10 and 17 years old in good health. The genes are TRBV27 and TRBJ2-5, with TRBD2 matching over 9 bases. The material sequenced was blood. The CDR3 DNA follows: TGTGCCAGCAGTTTAACAGCGGGGGGCTGGACCCAGTACTTC. Its protein is CASSLTAGGWTQYF.